The text below deals with one T cell receptor beta chain. Germline V gene data show CDR1 as LNHDA and CDR2 as SQIVND (reference sequence). Unmatched junction bases numbered 3, after V lost 4 bases and J lost 7 bases. The CDR3 totals 13 residues. The data were obtained in a study of blood T cell repertoires in COVID-19. Background on the study: Whether acute or convalescent, the COVID-19 samples came from the United States, Italy and Spain. PBMCs, B-cell-depleted T cells, or T cells were the source of the cDNA or gDNA that made up the material.

Under the authors' procedure: Cell counts per sample came from amplifying reference gene primers. Sequenced by immunoSEQ multiplex PCR; TCRdb stores in-frame clones only, minus some. The V and J calls and the clone size are those of that table, but D and trimming were determined from the DNA. The table includes approximately 500,000 clones, 70% to 90% detected once. The Seattle site enrolled patients during active infection and followed them longitudinally. Specimen: peripheral blood. The clonotype comes from a woman aged 50 to 60 with COVID-19, enrolled during active disease. The chain uses TRBV19 and TRBJ1-5; 8 positions agree with TRBD1. This CDR3 is CASSTDREQPQHF. CDR3 nucleotide sequence: TGTGCCAGTAGTACGGACAGGGAACAGCCCCAGCATTTT.